A single sample gave rise to the 3 T cell receptor beta chains below, sequenced in a study of blood T cell repertoires in COVID-19. The protocol was immunoSEQ multiplex PCR, while the TCRdb copy is restricted to in-frame clones and leaves out a portion. The sample shows some 110,000 clones, approximately 80% of them seen only once. Sequencing was performed on peripheral blood. These receptors were obtained from a woman between 70 and 85 years old with acute or convalescent COVID-19.

This sequence joins TRBV5-1 and TRBJ1-4, with 7 bases matching TRBD1. J was trimmed by 2 bases and V by 0 bases; bases with no gene match: 4. The germline CDR1 and CDR2 sequences are SGHRS and YFSETQ. The CDR3 is 16 amino acids. In DNA, the CDR3 is TGCGCCAGCAGCTTGGATCTACAGGGGACTAATGAAAAACTGTTTTTT. Amino acid sequence: CASSLDLQGTNEKLFF.

The rearrangement uses TRBV4-1 and TRBJ2-7; 9 bases are shared with TRBD1. V was pared by 1 base and J by 0 bases, with 7 bases of the junction left unmatched. Germline V gene sequence: CDR1 MGHRA, CDR2 YSYEKL. The CDR3 is 17 amino acids. As DNA, the CDR3 is TGCGCCAGCAGCCAAGTGAGGACAGGGGACCTCTCCTACGAGCAGTACTTC. Its protein product is CASSQVRTGDLSYEQYF.

The table lists this clone with a count of one. The genes are TRBV6-5 and TRBJ1-1; TRBD1 aligns across 8 bases. Germline V gene sequence: CDR1 MNHEY, CDR2 SVGAGI. CDR3 length: 16 amino acids. V lost 2 bases to trimming and J lost 0 bases; unmatched junction nucleotides: 5. The CDR3 region is CASSYGQGAMNTEAFF. The CDR3 DNA reads TGTGCCAGCAGTTACGGACAGGGAGCAATGAACACTGAAGCTTTCTTT.